A selection of T cell receptor beta chains follows, all from one sample in a study of shared clonotypes between healthy human individuals. Method: immunoSEQ multiplex PCR; TCRdb's copy keeps in-frame clones and lacks some. Of approximately 340,000 clones in the sample, 74% are singletons; the top ten hold under 13%. Sequencing was performed on memory CD4+ T cells sorted from blood. Source of these receptors: a young man in good health. CDR3s include the opening cysteine and the closing phenylalanine or tryptophan. A D gene is named only where the DNA matches it firmly. A clone size is listed for some rows: how often the clone was seen (once, few, many), or a class if it is expanded.

d_call,v_call,j_call,clone_size,cdr3_aa,cdr3_nt
TRBD1,TRBV5-4,TRBJ2-5,.,CASSLKDREETQYF,TGTGCCAGCAGCTTAAAGGACAGGGAAGAGACCCAGTACTTC
TRBD2,TRBV5-6,TRBJ2-5,.,CASSRVAGGRETQYF,TGTGCCAGCAGCAGGGTAGCGGGAGGTCGAGAGACCCAGTACTTC
.,TRBV5-1,TRBJ2-7,.,CASSLGWLLSYEQYF,TGCGCCAGCAGCTTGGGTTGGCTACTCTCCTACGAGCAGTACTTC
.,TRBV7-7,TRBJ2-3,once,CASKERAGDTQYF,TGTGCCAGCAAGGAACGGGCGGGAGATACGCAGTATTTT
.,TRBV7-2,TRBJ2-3,once,CASSPGQPLTDTQYF,TGTGCCAGCAGTCCTGGACAACCTCTCACAGATACGCAGTATTTT
.,TRBV7-4,TRBJ2-3,few,CASSLTGAADTQYF,TGTGCCAGCAGCCTCACGGGGGCTGCAGATACGCAGTATTTT
TRBD1,TRBV6-1,TRBJ2-1,.,CASSDGQGRYNEQFF,TGTGCCAGCAGTGACGGACAGGGACGTTACAATGAGCAGTTCTTC
.,TRBV29-1,TRBJ2-4,.,CSVEDRDTNIQYF,TGCAGCGTTGAAGACCGGGACACAAACATTCAGTACTTC
TRBD2,TRBV28,TRBJ2-3,.,CASRGGGLGADTQYF,TGTGCCAGCAGAGGGGGGGGACTAGGTGCAGATACGCAGTATTTT
.,TRBV14,TRBJ1-2,.,CASSQGNPGQFNYGYTF,TGTGCCAGCAGCCAAGGGAATCCGGGACAATTTAACTATGGCTACACCTTC
TRBD2,TRBV5-4,TRBJ2-1,.,CASSTSGIFFSYNEQFF,TGTGCCAGCAGTACTAGCGGGATTTTTTTTTCCTACAATGAGCAGTTCTTC
TRBD1,TRBV11-3,TRBJ2-7,.,CASSLGGGTDYEQYF,TGTGCCAGCAGCTTAGGAGGTGGGACAGACTACGAGCAGTACTTC
.,TRBV5-1,TRBJ2-7,many,CAIPPGNEQYF,TGCGCCATCCCACCAGGCAACGAGCAGTACTTC
.,TRBV7-7,TRBJ2-5,few,CASSPARGAGTQYF,TGTGCCAGCAGCCCCGCTCGGGGGGCTGGGACCCAGTACTTC
.,TRBV5-1,TRBJ1-3,.,CASSPGVGSGNTIYF,TGCGCCAGCAGCCCGGGCGTAGGATCTGGAAACACCATATATTTT
TRBD1,TRBV27,TRBJ1-2,few,CASSSTGYGYTF,TGTGCCAGCAGTTCGACAGGGTATGGCTACACCTTC
.,TRBV7-3,TRBJ2-1,.,CASSLNYLNNEQFF,TGTGCCAGCAGCTTAAACTACCTGAACAATGAGCAGTTCTTC
.,TRBV19,TRBJ2-3,many,CASRQSGDTQYF,TGTGCCAGTAGGCAGAGTGGGGATACGCAGTATTTT
TRBD1,TRBV5-1,TRBJ2-1,many,CASSQRQGSYNEQFF,TGCGCCAGCAGCCAACGACAGGGGTCCTACAATGAGCAGTTCTTC
.,TRBV2,TRBJ1-5,.,CASRQEVNQPQHF,TGTGCCAGCAGACAAGAGGTCAATCAGCCCCAGCATTTT
.,TRBV5-8,TRBJ1-1,once,CASSLYGGRNTEAFF,TGTGCCAGCAGCTTGTATGGAGGAAGGAACACTGAAGCTTTCTTT
.,TRBV12-2,TRBJ2-7,.,CASRLKGAYEQYF,TGTGCAAGTCGCTTAAAGGGGGCCTACGAGCAGTACTTC
TRBD1,TRBV18,TRBJ1-1,few,CASSPQTGVNTEAFF,TGTGCCAGCTCACCACAGACAGGGGTGAACACTGAAGCTTTCTTT
.,TRBV7-7,TRBJ2-4,.,CASSLFNDRPQNIQYF,TGTGCTAGCAGCTTGTTCAACGACAGACCTCAAAACATTCAGTACTTC
.,TRBV10-2,TRBJ2-1,.,CASSEQGRSYNEQFF,TGCGCCAGCAGTGAGCAGGGCCGCTCCTACAATGAGCAGTTCTTC
TRBD2,TRBV28,TRBJ2-4,.,CASSFASGGKNIQYF,TGTGCCAGCAGTTTTGCTAGCGGGGGCAAAAACATTCAGTACTTC
.,TRBV15,TRBJ1-1,.,CATSRDKMNTEAFF,TGTGCCACCAGCAGGGACAAAATGAACACTGAAGCTTTCTTT
.,TRBV7-2,TRBJ2-2,.,CASSLQVNTGELFF,TGTGCCAGCAGCTTACAGGTGAACACCGGGGAGCTGTTTTTT
.,TRBV30,TRBJ2-1,.,CASSDSYNNEQFF,TGTGCCTCCTCAGACAGTTATAACAATGAGCAGTTCTTC
.,TRBV10-3,TRBJ2-7,.,CAISDSLRDSAYEQYF,TGTGCCATCAGTGACTCACTCCGGGACTCCGCCTACGAGCAGTACTTC
TRBD2,TRBV6-6,TRBJ2-3,once,CASKFGGSSDTQYF,TGTGCCAGCAAGTTCGGCGGGAGCTCAGATACGCAGTATTTT
.,TRBV7-3,TRBJ1-1,.,CASSSAGANTEAFF,TGTGCCAGCAGCTCCGCCGGGGCGAACACTGAAGCTTTCTTT
TRBD1,TRBV30,TRBJ1-2,many,CASNDRGGYGYTF,TGTGCCTCTAACGACAGGGGTGGCTATGGCTACACCTTC
.,TRBV11-2,TRBJ2-7,.,CASSLPWGGEQYF,TGTGCCAGCAGCCTCCCGTGGGGTGGCGAGCAGTACTTC
.,TRBV20-1,TRBJ2-7,many,CSARGGGEQYF,TGCAGTGCCAGAGGTGGGGGCGAGCAGTACTTC
TRBD1,TRBV5-1,TRBJ2-7,.,CASSRGTGFYEQYF,TGCGCCAGCAGCCGGGGGACAGGGTTCTACGAGCAGTACTTC
TRBD2,TRBV6-1,TRBJ2-3,.,CASMSAGGGTDTQYF,TGTGCCAGCATGTCGGCGGGAGGAGGCACAGATACGCAGTATTTT